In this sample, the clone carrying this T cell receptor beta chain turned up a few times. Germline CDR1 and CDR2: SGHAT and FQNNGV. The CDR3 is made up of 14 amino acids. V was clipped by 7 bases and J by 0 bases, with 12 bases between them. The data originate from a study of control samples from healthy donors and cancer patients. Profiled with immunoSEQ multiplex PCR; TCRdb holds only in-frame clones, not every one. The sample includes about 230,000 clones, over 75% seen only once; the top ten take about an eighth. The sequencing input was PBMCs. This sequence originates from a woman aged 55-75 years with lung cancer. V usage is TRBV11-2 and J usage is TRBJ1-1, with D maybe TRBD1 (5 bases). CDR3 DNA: TGTGCCAGCACCCTACAGGAGTTGAACACTGAAGCTTTCTTT. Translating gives CASTLQELNTEAFF.